The clone carrying this T cell receptor beta chain was seen more than once but under ten times. This record belongs to a study of blood T cell repertoires in COVID-19. Some clones are missing from TCRdb's copy, which holds only in-frame ones; the method was immunoSEQ multiplex PCR. Of 150,000 to 200,000 clones in the sample, 86% are singletons; the top ten hold 7% to 7.5%. The CDR3 totals 15 residues. J gave up 2 bases and V 5 bases, and 5 bases lay outside the gene matches. CDR1 is MNHEY and CDR2 is SMNVEV in the germline V gene (reference sequence). The receptor was derived from a woman aged 80 or over in a cohort sampled during active or convalescent COVID-19. V is TRBV27 and J is TRBJ2-2, with 7 bases lining up with TRBD1. Material: peripheral blood. CDR3 in amino acids: CASSPRDSNTGELFF. CDR3 DNA sequence: TGTGCCAGCAGTCCCCGGGACAGCAACACCGGGGAGCTGTTTTTT.